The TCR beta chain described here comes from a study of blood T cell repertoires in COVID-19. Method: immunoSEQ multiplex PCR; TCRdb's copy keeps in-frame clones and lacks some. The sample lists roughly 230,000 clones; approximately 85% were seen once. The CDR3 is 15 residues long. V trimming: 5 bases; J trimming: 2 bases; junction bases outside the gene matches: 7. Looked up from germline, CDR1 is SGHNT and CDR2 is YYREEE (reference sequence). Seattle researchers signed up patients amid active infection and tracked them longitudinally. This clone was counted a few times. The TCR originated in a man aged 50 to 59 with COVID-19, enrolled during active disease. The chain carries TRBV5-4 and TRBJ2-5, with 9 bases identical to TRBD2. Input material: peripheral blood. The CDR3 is CASRRSGGTQETQYF. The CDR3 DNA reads TGTGCCAGCAGGAGAAGCGGGGGGACGCAAGAGACCCAGTACTTC. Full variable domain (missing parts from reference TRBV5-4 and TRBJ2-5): ETGVTQSPTHLIKTRGQQVTLRCSSQSGHNTVSWYQQALGQGPQFIFQYYREEENGRGNFPPRFSGLQFPNYSSELNVNALELDDSALYLCASRRSGGTQETQYFGPGTRLLVL.